This is a list of T cell receptor beta chains from one sample in a study of T cell repertoires in cytomegalovirus infection. TCRdb recomputed calls from the reads with MiXCR, one row per CDR3 protein. The table records 500,000 or so distinct CDR3 sequences, 15% to 20% of them present only once. Sequenced: CD8+ T cells from PBMCs. The receptors were gathered from a human donor in good health (CMV status not recorded). Some clones in this sample may be carry-over from other donors' samples. Both conserved end residues are trimmed from each CDR3. Each record gives: clone size, V gene, J gene, CDR3 protein. Clone size is not always given. Where it is, it says once, few, many or a class for expanded clones.

many	TRBV19	TRBJ1-5	ASTIGGRGNQPQH
once	TRBV4-1	TRBJ2-7	ASSQGSGGNERY
few	TRBV10-3	TRBJ2-5	AISARLAGKETQY
many	TRBV7-3	TRBJ1-2	ASSSGGPLN
many	TRBV10-2	TRBJ1-2	ASSYTGENYGYT
many	TRBV27	TRBJ1-1	ASSLPPGGQSEAF
.	TRBV5-5	TRBJ2-7	ASREAVGEGLAGYEQY
many	TRBV24-1	TRBJ2-3	ATSDPGNTDTQY
.	TRBV20-1	TRBJ2-7	SARGTWSSYEQY
few	TRBV19	TRBJ1-4	ASSIGANEKLF
many	TRBV6-2/TRBV6-3	TRBJ2-7	ASSYEGRGPSYEQY